The 14 T cell receptor beta chains below all came from one sample that was sequenced in a study of graft-versus-host responses after intestinal transplantation. The protocol was immunoSEQ multiplex PCR, while the TCRdb copy is restricted to in-frame clones and leaves out a portion. The data show about 50,000 clones, with roughly 91% seen just once and 2% to 2.5% held by the top ten. No antigen has been assigned to these receptors. Sequencing used unstimulated CD4+ T cells sorted from spleen or lymph node cells, obtained before transplant. The source is a human donor who was the organ donor for an intestinal transplant.

J is TRBJ2-5 and V is TRBV7-2, with 13 bases identical to TRBD2. There are 16 residues in the CDR3. With V trimmed by 1 base and J by 4 bases, 3 bases remained unmatched. CDR1 and CDR2 from the germline V gene are SGHTA and FQGNSA. The CDR3 DNA reads TGTGCCAGCAGCTTAGGGACTAGCGGGAGAATAGAGACCCAGTACTTC. Its protein product is CASSLGTSGRIETQYF.

J is TRBJ2-7 and V is TRBV2, with D possibly TRBD2 on 5 matching bases. Trimming left V 3 bases short and J 3 bases short, with 9 bases between. The CDR3 length is 13 residues. Germline-derived CDR1 and CDR2 are SNHLY and FYNNEI. The CDR3 DNA is TGTGCCAGCAGTGATGGGAGTATCTACGAGCAGTACTTC. Its translation: CASSDGSIYEQYF.

This chain uses TRBV5-1 with TRBJ2-7, with a tentative D call TRBD2 (7 bases). This CDR3 is 13 amino acids long. With 5 bases removed from V and 3 bases from J, the gap between germline ends came to 12 bases. The V gene's germline CDR1 is SGHRS and CDR2 YFSETQ. DNA for the CDR3: TGCGCCAGCAGTCGGGGAGGGGGCTACGAGCAGTACTTC. It encodes CASSRGGGYEQYF. Filled out from reference TRBV5-1 and TRBJ2-7, the complete variable domain reads KAGVTQTPRYLIKTRGQQVTLSCSPISGHRSVSWYQQTPGQGLQFLFEYFSETQRNKGNFPGRFSGRQFSNSRSEMNVSTLELGDSALYLCASSRGGGYEQYFGPGTRLTVT.

This chain joins TRBV6-1 and TRBJ1-6; possible D gene TRBD1, 6 bases. The CDR3 has 15 residues. The V and J ends lost 1 base and 9 bases respectively, with 13 bases between them. Looked up from germline, CDR1 is MNHNS and CDR2 is SASEGT. The CDR3 loop reads CASSEGVRGSSPLHF. CDR3 DNA: TGTGCCAGCAGTGAAGGGGTCAGGGGTAGTTCACCCCTCCACTTT.

With respect to this clone: This same CDR3 is encoded by further DNA sequences in the sample. The chain uses TRBV7-2 and TRBJ1-5, with D unclear. Between the trimmed V and J ends, which lost 1 base and 4 bases, there was a span of 2 bases. The CDR3 extends over 12 amino acids. Germline CDR1 SGHTA, CDR2 FQGNSA. CDR3 residues: CASSLGNQPQHF. The CDR3 nucleotides are TGTGCCAGCAGCTTAGGGAATCAGCCCCAGCATTTT.

This chain joins TRBV19 and TRBJ2-7; 11 nucleotides line up with TRBD2. V gave up 6 bases and J gave up 3 bases; unmatched junction bases: 4. The germline V gene has CDR1 LNHDA and CDR2 SQIVND (reference sequence). This CDR3 spans 14 amino acids. CDR3 sequence: CASSAGTSGYEQYF. The CDR3 coding sequence is TGTGCCAGTAGCGCCGGGACTAGCGGCTACGAGCAGTACTTC.

The chain links TRBV4-1 to TRBJ2-3; TRBD1 might be the D (6 bases). The germline V gene has CDR1 MGHRA and CDR2 YSYEKL. V was cut by 1 base and J by 4 bases, with 9 bases left in between. The CDR3 spans 14 residues. CDR3: CASSQAGVADTQYF. The CDR3 bases are TGCGCCAGCAGCCAAGCAGGGGTTGCAGATACGCAGTATTTT.

The J gene is TRBJ2-7, the V gene TRBV27; a possible D gene is TRBD1 (6 bases). The CDR3 runs to 21 residues. Germline V gene data show CDR1 as MNHEY and CDR2 as SMNVEV (reference sequence). Trimming cost V 6 bases and J 4 bases, with 37 bases left between them. CDR3 nucleotide sequence: TGTGCCAGCAGCCCGTATGACAAACCGGGACACCATTTCCCTCATATTTACGAGCAGTACTTC. Its protein is CASSPYDKPGHHFPHIYEQYF.

V and J are TRBV4-3 and TRBJ1-4, with 7 bases identical to TRBD1. The CDR3 has 16 residues. The J segment lost 1 base and the V segment lost 7 bases, leaving 9 bases of the junction unmatched. Germline-derived CDR1 and CDR2 are LGHNA and YSLEER. The CDR3 sequence is CASNGRGRGTNEKLFF. The CDR3 nucleotides read TGCGCCAGCAACGGGAGGGGGCGCGGAACTAATGAAAAACTGTTTTTT.

The chain is built from TRBV12-2 and TRBJ2-3; TRBD2, the D gene given by the table, was not confirmed from the DNA. TRBV12-2 represents a pseudogene. The length of the CDR3 is 16 residues. In nucleotides, the CDR3 is TGTGCAAGTCGCCGGCGCACAGGGAGGGCCACAGATACGCAGTATTTT. This gives the protein CASRRRTGRATDTQYF.

The chain employs TRBV5-5 and TRBJ2-7, with 12 nucleotides matching TRBD2. Germline CDR1 and CDR2: SGHKS and YYEKEE (reference sequence). The CDR3 extends over 16 amino acids. V gave up 3 bases and J gave up 6 bases; unmatched junction bases: 10. The CDR3 here is CASSSSPTSGSGEQYF. The CDR3, as DNA: TGTGCCAGCAGCTCATCCCCGACTAGCGGGAGCGGCGAGCAGTACTTC.

The genes are TRBV7-2 and TRBJ2-5, with 7 bases that match TRBD1. Germline V gene lookup returns CDR1 SGHTA and CDR2 FQGNSA. The J segment lost 5 bases and the V segment lost 5 bases, leaving 5 bases of the junction unmatched. This CDR3 is built from 13 residues. The CDR3 DNA is TGTGCCAGCAGCCCCCTGACAGGGGAGACCCAGTACTTC. Protein sequence: CASSPLTGETQYF.

J is TRBJ1-1 and V is TRBV29-1, with unresolved D. This CDR3 is built from 12 residues. Germline V gene data show CDR1 as SQVTM and CDR2 as ANQGSEA. The ends were cut back, 7 bases at V and 6 bases at J, with 15 bases in the middle. The CDR3 sequence: CSAVPPGAEAFF. In nucleotides, the CDR3 is TGCAGCGCCGTCCCCCCCGGGGCTGAAGCTTTCTTT.

This clone was seen only once. The gene calls are TRBV7-3 and TRBJ2-1, with 8 bases matching TRBD2. Germline V gives CDR1 SGHTA, CDR2 FQGTGA. V was pared by 2 bases and J by 2 bases, with 5 bases of the junction left unmatched. The CDR3 is 16 residues long. Here the CDR3 reads CASSLALAGTYNEQFF. CDR3 coding DNA: TGTGCCAGCAGCTTAGCCCTAGCGGGCACCTACAATGAGCAGTTCTTC.